The source of this T cell receptor beta chain is a study of blood T cells in healthy people across ages. Looking at the study overall: Using template switching, researchers captured about one barcoded beta molecule for each two T cells. Findings of the study overall: Changes in expanded clonotypes were possibly confounded, as the CMV status of donors was unknown.

A second about 7 to 12 cycle PCR used barcoded and J-beta primers. Tags on each cDNA molecule came from a template-switch adaptor with 12 random nucleotides. TCRdb itself ran the 5' RACE reads through MiXCR, one entry per CDR3 protein. The sample contains more than 550,000 distinct CDR3 sequences, 22% of which appear only once. This clonotype was recorded many times. Antigen unknown. CDR1 is LGHNA, CDR2 YNFKEQ, per germline. This CDR3 spans 15 amino acids. Trimming took off 1 base at V and 5 bases at J, with 14 bases between the two ends. V and J are TRBV4-2 and TRBJ2-5; the D gene is possibly TRBD2 (6 bases). The sequenced sample consisted of blood. This TCR came from a man aged 65 to 79 in good health. The CDR3 loop reads CASSQGRRGDETQYF. CDR3 DNA: TGTGCCAGCAGCCAAGGACGGCGCGGGGACGAGACCCAGTACTTC.